The clone carrying this T cell receptor beta chain was recorded only once. The antigen remains unidentified. The data originate from a study of Ad26.COV2.S vaccination and SARS-CoV-2 variants. In the study overall: Sample donor was a member of the COV1001 Ad26.COV2.S trial arm.

Sample treatment: around 19 received Ad26.COV2.S at low or high dose, single or two shots; roughly 5 received placebo; per-sample allocation not given. Specimen acquisition occurred on day 63 following the initial vaccine or placebo injection. In Boston, the donor was an adult between 18-55 years of age. Germline V gene sequence: CDR1 LNHDA, CDR2 SQIVND (reference sequence). Trimming shortened V by 3 bases and J by 3 bases, and 14 bases separated the two germline ends. This CDR3 spans 16 amino acids. Study-wide findings and caveats: The breadth of spike-specific CD8+ and CD4+ T cell responses after vaccination was reportedly substantial. Total T cell responses, in the TCR breadth and depth analyses, may have been underestimated.

Using immunoSEQ multiplex PCR, the repertoire was profiled, and TCRdb retains in-frame clones only, with some absent. Found here are about 350,000 clones, roughly nine tenths of them singletons; the top ten hold around 6.6%. The TCR comes from a person aged 18-65 years who received the Ad26.COV2.S COVID-19 vaccine or a placebo. This specimen was peripheral blood, taken in a trial of Ad26.COV2.S vaccine versus placebo. This chain joins TRBV19 and TRBJ1-4, with D uncertain. The CDR3 DNA sequence: TGTGCCAGTAGTATTATTTCGCCAGGATCTAATGAAAAACTGTTTTTT. Its protein product is CASSIISPGSNEKLFF. The variable domain in full, completed from reference TRBV19 and TRBJ1-4, reads DGGITQSPKYLFRKEGQNVTLSCEQNLNHDAMYWYRQDPGQGLRLIYYSQIVNDFQKGDIAEGYSVSREKKESFPLTVTSAQKNPTAFYLCASSIISPGSNEKLFFGSGTQLSVL.